The 29 T cell receptor beta chains in this list originate from one sample, sequenced in a study of control samples from healthy donors and cancer patients. The data were produced by immunoSEQ multiplex PCR, yet TCRdb's version contains in-frame clones alone and is incomplete. The sample lists some 51,000 clones; roughly 88% were seen once. Sample: blood. These receptors were collected from a man between 50 and 59 years old in good health.

The V call is TRBV4-1, the J call TRBJ2-1; 9 nucleotides line up with TRBD2. CDR3 length equals 20 residues. In germline, CDR1 is MGHRA, CDR2 YSYEKL. The ends lost 2 bases at V and 4 bases at J; junction bases unmatched: 18. Written as DNA, the CDR3 is TGCGCCAGCAGCCAAATCCATGCGCTCCGTTTAGCGGGAGAATACAATGAGCAGTTCTTC. It encodes CASSQIHALRLAGEYNEQFF.

This chain links TRBV18 with TRBJ1-6; D is perhaps TRBD1 (6 bases). CDR3 length: 14 residues. The germline CDR1 and CDR2 sequences are KGHSH and LQKENI. V dropped 6 bases and J dropped 9 bases, with 15 bases sitting between them. The CDR3 reads CASSSTGSGSPLHF. CDR3 nucleotides: TGTGCCAGCTCTTCTACAGGGTCGGGTTCACCCCTCCACTTT.

The V call is TRBV28, the J call TRBJ2-7, with D possibly matching TRBD2 (5 bases). Germline assignment: CDR1 MDHEN and CDR2 SYDVKM. V lost 5 bases and J lost 3, with 8 bases in between. This CDR3 region has 12 residues. This CDR3 is CASSRAGYEQYF. In DNA form, the CDR3 reads TGTGCCAGCAGTCGGGCGGGCTACGAGCAGTACTTC.

The chain uses TRBV6-2 or TRBV6-3 and TRBJ2-1, with TRBD2 matching over 8 bases. From germline, CDR1 is MNHEY and CDR2 SVGEGT. The CDR3 is 15 residues long. The ends lost 6 bases at V and 9 bases at J; junction bases unmatched: 13. CDR3 region: CASSPGGAGVTEQFF. The CDR3 coding sequence is TGTGCCAGCAGCCCCGGGGGAGCGGGAGTCACTGAGCAGTTCTTC.

Only a few counts were recorded for this clone. The chain uses TRBV28 and TRBJ2-3, with TRBD2 matching over 8 bases. J was trimmed by 2 bases and V by 5 bases; bases with no gene match: 12. The CDR3 runs to 17 residues. CDR1 and CDR2 (germline): MDHEN, SYDVKM. CDR3: CASSPWTSTGPTDTQYF. CDR3 bases: TGTGCCAGCAGTCCCTGGACTAGCACCGGGCCCACAGATACGCAGTATTTT.

This clone has only one observation. The J gene is TRBJ2-1, the V gene TRBV12-3 or TRBV12-4; 7 nucleotides align to TRBD2. This CDR3 region has 12 residues. V trimming: 3 bases; J trimming: 10 bases; junction bases outside the gene matches: 3. In nucleotides, the CDR3 is TGTGCCAGCAGTTTTAGCGGGTTAGAGCAGTTCTTC. It translates to CASSFSGLEQFF.

The chain carries TRBV10-1 and TRBJ2-7; 11 bases line up with TRBD2. CDR1 and CDR2 (germline): WNHNN, SYGVQD (reference sequence). J lost 2 bases, V lost 0 bases, and 12 bases had no gene match. The CDR3 consists of 19 residues. The CDR3 region has the DNA TGCGCCAGCAGTGAGTCGGAGCCTAGCGGGAGGCAAAAGACCTACGAGCAGTACTTC. Protein sequence: CASSESEPSGRQKTYEQYF.

The chain links TRBV19 to TRBJ1-1; D may be TRBD1 (5 bases). The CDR3 is 13 amino acids. Germline V lookup: CDR1 LNHDA, CDR2 SQIVND (reference sequence). The V and J ends lost 3 bases and 5 bases respectively, with 10 bases between them. The CDR3 reads CASSMVGGTEAFF. CDR3 coding DNA: TGTGCCAGTAGTATGGTGGGGGGAACTGAAGCTTTCTTT.

The chain has TRBV18 and TRBJ2-1; 13 bases align to TRBD2. Germline CDR1 KGHSH, CDR2 LQKENI. Trimming removed 2 bases from V and 5 bases from J; junction bases left unmatched: 9. The CDR3 spans 18 residues. CDR3 region: CASSPTGTSGAADNEQFF. The CDR3 DNA sequence: TGTGCCAGCTCACCAACGGGGACTAGCGGGGCCGCTGACAATGAGCAGTTCTTC.

This chain connects TRBV6-2 or TRBV6-3 to TRBJ1-5; D gene uncertain. This CDR3 is 16 amino acids long. CDR1 MNHEY and CDR2 SVGEGT come from the germline V gene. Trimming left V 0 bases short and J 7 bases short, with 16 bases between. The CDR3 sequence: CASSYSTRRGRQPQHF. The CDR3 DNA reads as TGTGCCAGCAGTTACTCTACCCGAAGAGGGAGGCAGCCCCAGCATTTT.

The gene calls are TRBV28 and TRBJ1-6; 9 positions match TRBD1. V lost 7 bases, J lost 7 bases, and 8 bases stayed unmatched. Germline V lookup: CDR1 MDHEN, CDR2 SYDVKM. The CDR3 runs to 15 residues. CDR3 region: CASTLGTGNNSPLHF. The CDR3 nucleotides are TGTGCCAGCACCCTAGGGACAGGGAACAATTCACCCCTCCACTTT.

The rearrangement links TRBV13 to TRBJ2-1; 11 bases line up with TRBD2. The CDR3 has 15 amino acids. The V segment lost 5 bases and the J segment 6 bases; nucleotides outside the gene matches: 6. In germline, CDR1 is PRHDT, CDR2 FYEKMQ (reference sequence). In DNA form, the CDR3 reads TGTGCCAGCAGCCCTCGACTAGCGGGGAGCAATGAGCAGTTCTTC. Its translation: CASSPRLAGSNEQFF. The full variable domain, with the rest looked up from reference TRBV13 and TRBJ2-1, is AAGVIQSPRHLIKEKRETATLKCYPIPRHDTVYWYQQGPGQDPQFLISFYEKMQSDKGSIPDRFSAQQFSDYHSELNMSSLELGDSALYFCASSPRLAGSNEQFFGPGTRLTVL.

This rearrangement joins TRBV3-1 (or the pseudogene TRBV3-2) to TRBJ2-3, with D tentatively TRBD2 (6 bases). Germline V gene lookup returns CDR1 LGHDT and CDR2 YNNKEL (reference sequence). There are 14 residues in the CDR3. V lost 5 bases and J lost 3, with 12 bases in between. CDR3 in DNA: TGTGCCAGCAGCATGGGACTGATTACAGATACGCAGTATTTT. Translating gives CASSMGLITDTQYF.

V is TRBV9 and J is TRBJ2-7, with 8 bases aligning to TRBD2. Trimming at V came to 4 bases and at J to 4 bases, leaving 13 bases not matched to a gene. There are 16 residues in the CDR3. Germline V CDR1 and CDR2: SGDLS, YYNGEE. CDR3 residues: CASSPGGGLGTYEQYF. The CDR3, as DNA: TGTGCCAGCAGCCCAGGAGGGGGACTAGGTACATACGAGCAGTACTTC.

The chain uses TRBV10-3 and TRBJ1-2; a weak D match, TRBD1 (5 bases). The CDR3 spans 14 residues. V gave up 5 bases and J gave up 3 bases, with 13 bases separating them. CDR1 and CDR2 from the germline V gene are ENHRY and SYGVKD. CDR3 residues: CAISFRESDYGYTF. DNA for the CDR3: TGTGCCATCAGTTTCAGGGAGTCCGACTATGGCTACACCTTC.

The chain couples TRBV9 to TRBJ2-2; 8 positions agree with TRBD2. The CDR3 sequence is 15 residues long. Germline V gene sequence: CDR1 SGDLS, CDR2 YYNGEE. The junction had 0 bases not matched to a gene; V was cut back by 2 bases and J by 0 bases. CDR3 in DNA: TGTGCCAGCAGCGTGGGACTAGCGAACACCGGGGAGCTGTTTTTT. Its translation: CASSVGLANTGELFF.

This chain uses TRBV2 with TRBJ2-1; 8 bases line up with TRBD2. The V and J ends lost 7 bases and 9 bases, in that order; junction bases with no gene match: 17. The germline V gene encodes CDR1 SNHLY and CDR2 FYNNEI. CDR3 length: 16 amino acids. The CDR3 is CASTPLSGTPRSEQFF. CDR3 sequence (DNA): TGTGCCAGCACTCCCCTTAGCGGGACCCCCAGGAGTGAGCAGTTCTTC.

This chain's CDR3 is CASSYFRTGSSGNTIYF. The CDR3 region has the DNA TGTGCCAGCAGTTACTTCCGGACAGGCAGCTCTGGAAACACCATATATTTT. V usage is TRBV6-2 or TRBV6-3 and J usage is TRBJ1-3; 7 nucleotides line up with TRBD1. V shed 1 base, J shed 0 bases, and the junction held 6 bases outside the gene matches. The CDR3 totals 17 residues. From germline, CDR1 is MNHEY and CDR2 SVGEGT.

This chain's CDR3 is CASSLTGHLYGYTF. The CDR3 bases are TGTGCCAGCAGCTTAACGGGACACCTCTATGGCTACACCTTC. The chain combines TRBV11-1 with TRBJ1-2, with D tentatively TRBD1 (6 bases). This CDR3 spans 14 amino acids. With 2 bases removed from V and 4 bases from J, the gap between germline ends came to 11 bases. Germline assignment: CDR1 SGHAT and CDR2 FQDESV (reference sequence). Full variable domain (rest looked up from reference TRBV11-1 and TRBJ1-2): EAEVAQSPRYKITEKSQAVAFWCDPISGHATLYWYRQILGQGPELLVQFQDESVVDDSQLPKDRFSAERLKGVDSTLKIQPAELGDSAMYLCASSLTGHLYGYTFGSGTRLTVV.

This clone was found once. V is TRBV28 and J is TRBJ2-7; 11 bases are a match to TRBD2. V shed 3 bases, J shed 4 bases, and the junction held 14 bases outside the gene matches. The CDR3 totals 18 residues. Per germline, CDR1 MDHEN and CDR2 SYDVKM. The DNA of the CDR3 is TGTGCCAGCAGTTTGAATATAGCGGGAGGGCCTGACAAGTACGAGCAGTACTTC. Translating it yields CASSLNIAGGPDKYEQYF.

The V gene is TRBV30, the J gene TRBJ1-3; a weak D match, TRBD1 (6 bases). The CDR3 consists of 14 residues. The germline V gene encodes CDR1 GTSNPN and CDR2 SVGIG (reference sequence). The V end lost 2 bases, the J end lost 7 bases, and 15 bases lay between the germline ends. The CDR3 sequence: CAWSRDTSANTIYF. The CDR3 DNA reads as TGTGCCTGGAGTCGGGACACCTCGGCGAACACCATATATTTT.

The rearrangement links TRBV3-1 (or the pseudogene TRBV3-2) to TRBJ1-3; D is unclear. With 0 bases removed from V and 0 bases from J, the gap between germline ends came to 3 bases. The CDR3 is 14 amino acids. The V gene's germline CDR1 is LGHDT and CDR2 YNNKEL (reference sequence). Here the CDR3 reads CASSQEISGNTIYF. CDR3 nucleotide sequence: TGTGCCAGCAGCCAAGAGATCTCTGGAAACACCATATATTTT.

This clone was observed a single time. J is TRBJ1-2 and V is TRBV13, with a possible D match to TRBD1 (5 bases). Germline V gene lookup returns CDR1 PRHDT and CDR2 FYEKMQ (reference sequence). V was clipped by 3 bases and J by 4 bases, with 9 bases between them. The CDR3 spans 13 residues. The CDR3: CASSLGGSYGYTF. The CDR3, as DNA: TGTGCCAGCAGCTTGGGGGGAAGCTATGGCTACACCTTC.

The chain combines TRBV11-2 with TRBJ1-2; the D gene is possibly TRBD1 (6 bases). The ends were cut back, 1 base at V and 4 bases at J, with 7 bases in the middle. The CDR3 is 13 amino acids. Looked up from germline, CDR1 is SGHAT and CDR2 is FQNNGV. CDR3 residues: CASSLARGYGYTF. The CDR3 region has the DNA TGTGCCAGCAGCTTAGCCAGGGGCTATGGCTACACCTTC.

The chain joins TRBV27 to TRBJ1-6; 7 bases line up with TRBD1. V lost 2 bases to trimming and J lost 14 bases; unmatched junction nucleotides: 9. CDR1 is MNHEY, CDR2 SMNVEV, per germline (reference sequence). The CDR3 extends over 14 amino acids. The CDR3 nucleotides read TGTGCCAGCAGTTTAAGGGGACAGTCGGGCGCCCTCCACTTT. Protein sequence: CASSLRGQSGALHF.

The chain links TRBV2 to TRBJ1-4; D not resolved. Germline CDR1 SNHLY, CDR2 FYNNEI. The CDR3 runs 15 residues. Trimming left V 6 bases short and J 5 bases short, with 16 bases between. CDR3 bases: TGTGCCAGCAGCCGCAAGGAAATTCGAAATGAAAAACTGTTTTTT. Translated, it gives CASSRKEIRNEKLFF.

With respect to this clone: Relative to the germline gene, one junction end is altered; a read error may explain this. V usage is TRBV28 and J usage is TRBJ2-3, with no clear D. The length of the CDR3 is 15 residues. Germline CDR1 is MDHEN and CDR2 is SYDVKM. The CDR3 sequence: CASSLYPFRTDTQYF. Here the CDR3 DNA reads TGTGCCAGCAGCTTATATCCCTTTCGCACAGATACGCAGTATTTT.

The chain employs TRBV3-1 (or the pseudogene TRBV3-2) and TRBJ2-3; TRBD2 agrees at 9 bases. This CDR3 region has 18 residues. V lost 0 bases, J lost 1 base, and 8 bases stayed unmatched. Germline V gene lookup returns CDR1 LGHDT and CDR2 YNNKEL (reference sequence). In DNA form, the CDR3 reads TGTGCCAGCAGCCAAGATCTAGCGGGAAGCTTCGGCACAGATACGCAGTATTTT. Encoded protein: CASSQDLAGSFGTDTQYF.

The sample holds one count of this clone. The J gene is TRBJ1-1, the V gene TRBV6-1; unclear D gene. Trimming shortened V by 0 bases and J by 3 bases, and 14 bases separated the two germline ends. Germline CDR1 and CDR2: MNHNS and SASEGT. This CDR3 region has 16 residues. The CDR3 DNA reads TGTGCCAGCAGTGAAGCTGCCTCCCCCGGGGACACTGAAGCTTTCTTT. As protein: CASSEAASPGDTEAFF.